This T cell receptor beta chain comes out of a study of beta chain features in type 1 diabetes. On the study more broadly: Taken together, all samples contributed around 100,000,000 examined sorted cells.

This CDR3 comprises 13 residues. V lost 5 bases, J lost 8 bases, and 11 bases lay in between. Germline CDR1 SGHRS, CDR2 YFSETQ. Study-level findings and limits: For TCRB rearrangement, an influence of HLA type remained unresolved here. Comparison showed that naive, central memory and Treg TCRB repertoires appeared more similar among patients than among healthy donors. Shortening of TCRB CDR3s, moderate but significant, appeared in all four CD4+ subsets of Type 1 diabetes patients. A potential PCR bias toward shorter templates would be equal in patient and control samples.

The isolated RNA, all of it, was reverse transcribed, so expressed TCRB transcripts were what got sequenced. The method was immunoSEQ multiplex PCR; TCRdb's version includes in-frame clones alone and lacks a portion of them. Among hundreds of thousands of clones listed, about an eighth were seen once. A note on this clone: The antigen is undetermined.

Sequenced material: naive CD4+ T cells from blood. This TCR was sampled from a man aged 18 to 29 with type 1 diabetes. The rearrangement joins TRBV5-1 to TRBJ1-6; D gene unclear. CDR3 protein: CASRADEDSPLHF. As DNA, the CDR3 is TGCGCCAGCAGAGCAGATGAGGATTCACCCCTCCACTTT.